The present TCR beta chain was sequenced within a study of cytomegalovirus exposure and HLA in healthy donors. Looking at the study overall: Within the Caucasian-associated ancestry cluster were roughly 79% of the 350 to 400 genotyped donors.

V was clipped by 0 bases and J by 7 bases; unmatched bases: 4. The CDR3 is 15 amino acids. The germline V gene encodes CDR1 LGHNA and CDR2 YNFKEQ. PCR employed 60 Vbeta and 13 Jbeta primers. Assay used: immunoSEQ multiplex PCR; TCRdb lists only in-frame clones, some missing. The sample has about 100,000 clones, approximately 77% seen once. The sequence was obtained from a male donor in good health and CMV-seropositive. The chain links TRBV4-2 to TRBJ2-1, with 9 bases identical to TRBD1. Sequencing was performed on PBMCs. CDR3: CASSQDLTGGNEQFF. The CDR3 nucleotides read TGTGCCAGCAGCCAAGATTTGACAGGGGGTAATGAGCAGTTCTTC.